A selection of T cell receptor beta chains follows, all from one sample in a study of human thymus T cells. Sequenced by immunoSEQ multiplex PCR; TCRdb stores in-frame clones only, minus some. The sample lists tens of thousands of clones, around 94% occurring once. Specimen: blood. Receptors were obtained from a boy younger than two with a congenital heart defect but otherwise immunologically healthy. Both conserved end residues are part of each CDR3. The D gene is left open where the match is weak. Clone sizes are given selectively: once, few, many, or a class where the clone is expanded.

>NA|TRBJ1-6|TRBV10-3|NA
CAISESPGTLYNSPLHF
>TRBD1|TRBJ2-1|TRBV11-3|once
CASSRDRGNEQFF
>NA|TRBJ2-1|TRBV11-2|NA
CASSWISWGGFNEQFF
>TRBD2|TRBJ2-1|TRBV11-3|NA
CASSLGLAGGPFYNEQFF
>TRBD1|TRBJ2-3|TRBV6-5|NA
CASSTTGLGDTQYF
>NA|TRBJ2-3|TRBV10-3|NA
CAISEAGRQQAYF
>NA|TRBJ1-2|TRBV9|once
CASSVGRNYGYTF
>NA|TRBJ1-4|TRBV19|NA
CASGNRAEKLFF
>TRBD1|TRBJ1-4|TRBV5-5|NA
CASSLEPQGANEKLFF
>NA|TRBJ2-7|TRBV6-5|NA
CASHSSYEQYF
>TRBD2|TRBJ2-7|TRBV10-3|NA
CAISERTSYSYEQYF
>NA|TRBJ1-2|TRBV28|NA
CASRPPGTRGYTF
>NA|TRBJ2-1|TRBV19|NA
CASSPHTLNNEQFF
>NA|TRBJ1-2|TRBV20-1|NA
CSATGDYGYTF
>TRBD1|TRBJ2-1|TRBV5-1|NA
CASSFRGPGDEQFF
>TRBD1|TRBJ1-3|TRBV6-6|NA
CASSPTGTGNTIYF
>NA|TRBJ2-5|TRBV6-1|NA
CASSGQYQETQYF
>NA|TRBJ2-3|TRBV5-4|NA
CASSFPTSGDTQYF
>NA|NA|TRBV2|NA
CASSEANRDDEQYF
>TRBD1|TRBJ1-3|TRBV5-4|NA
CASSLYRGVKGNTIYF
>TRBD1|TRBJ2-7|TRBV6-5|NA
CASTKTGWGYEQYF
>NA|TRBJ1-2|TRBV27|NA
CASSFGADGYYGYTF
>NA|TRBJ1-2|TRBV7-2|NA
CASSPSTANYGYTF
>NA|TRBJ2-3|TRBV6-9|NA
CASSPPDTQYF
>NA|TRBJ1-4|TRBV28|NA
CASGVGNRAGNEKLFF
>NA|TRBJ2-7|TRBV5-4|NA
CASSFRRAGFYEQYF
>NA|TRBJ2-7|TRBV30|once
CAWSGGLRGGSYEQYF
>TRBD1|TRBJ1-1|TRBV6-6|NA
CASSYRGWSEAFF
>NA|TRBJ1-2|TRBV7-2|NA
CASSPWGSSPSYGYTF
>TRBD2|TRBJ2-3|TRBV7-2|NA
CASRNTRGADTQYF
>NA|TRBJ2-7|TRBV11-3|once
CASSLDISSWGAGYEQYF
>TRBD1|TRBJ1-1|TRBV7-9|NA
CASSFYRGRNTEAFF
>NA|TRBJ2-2|TRBV6-5|NA
CASSLWGRELFF
>TRBD1|TRBJ1-5|TRBV5-8|NA
CASRTGGSNQPQHF
>NA|TRBJ1-6|TRBV6-5|NA
CASGGLGHINSPLHF
>NA|TRBJ2-7|TRBV9|NA
CASSPPGAKYLEQYF
>NA|TRBJ1-2|TRBV5-6|NA
CASSLGGQGYGYTF
>NA|TRBJ2-2|TRBV11-3|NA
CASSLAFLTGELFF
>NA|TRBJ1-1|TRBV29-1|NA
CSVQGPGAEAFF
>NA|TRBJ2-3|TRBV5-1|NA
CASSLVDTQYF
>NA|TRBJ1-1|TRBV20-1|NA
CSASRNTEAFF
>TRBD1|TRBJ1-2|TRBV5-1|NA
CASSSTGGIYGYTF
>NA|TRBJ2-7|TRBV5-1|once
CASSLLPQYEQYF
>TRBD1|TRBJ1-2|TRBV2|once
CASSRQGAGYGYTF
>NA|TRBJ2-7|TRBV7-2|NA
CASSLPFDTYEQYF
>TRBD1|TRBJ1-5|TRBV28|NA
CASSTRQGLQPQHF
>TRBD2|TRBJ2-7|TRBV7-2|NA
CASRAAGGGLSYEQYF
>NA|TRBJ2-7|TRBV10-3|once
CAISESDRLYEQYF
>NA|TRBJ1-2|TRBV28|once
CASGVRSEWYGYTF
>TRBD2|TRBJ2-5|TRBV7-8|NA
CASSLASGGALGTQYF
>TRBD1|TRBJ2-5|TRBV9|NA
CASSPRQGQETQYF